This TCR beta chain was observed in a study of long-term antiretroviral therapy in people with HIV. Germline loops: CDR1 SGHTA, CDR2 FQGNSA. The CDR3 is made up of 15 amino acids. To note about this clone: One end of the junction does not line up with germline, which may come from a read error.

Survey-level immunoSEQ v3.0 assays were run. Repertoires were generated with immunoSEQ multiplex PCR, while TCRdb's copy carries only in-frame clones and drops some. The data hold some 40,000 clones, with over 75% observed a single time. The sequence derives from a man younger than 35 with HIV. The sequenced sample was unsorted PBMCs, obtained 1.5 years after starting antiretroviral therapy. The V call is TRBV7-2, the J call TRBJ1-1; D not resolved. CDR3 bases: TGTGCCAGCAGCTCCTGGATCTCACCGAACGCTGAAGCTTTCTTT. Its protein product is CASSSWISPNAEAFF.